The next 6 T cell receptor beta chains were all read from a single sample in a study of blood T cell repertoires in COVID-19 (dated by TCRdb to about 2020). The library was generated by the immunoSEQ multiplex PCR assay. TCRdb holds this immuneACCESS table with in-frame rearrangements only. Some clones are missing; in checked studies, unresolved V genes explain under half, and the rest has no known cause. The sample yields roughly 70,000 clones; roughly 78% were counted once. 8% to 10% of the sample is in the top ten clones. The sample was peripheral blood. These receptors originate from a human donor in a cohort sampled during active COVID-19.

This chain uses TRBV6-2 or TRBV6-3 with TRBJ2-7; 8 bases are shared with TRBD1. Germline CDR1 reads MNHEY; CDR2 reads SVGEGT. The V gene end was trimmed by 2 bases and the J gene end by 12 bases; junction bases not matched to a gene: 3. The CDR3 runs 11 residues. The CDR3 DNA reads TGTGCCAGCAGTTACGGAGGACAGGGGTACTTC. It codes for CASSYGGQGYF.

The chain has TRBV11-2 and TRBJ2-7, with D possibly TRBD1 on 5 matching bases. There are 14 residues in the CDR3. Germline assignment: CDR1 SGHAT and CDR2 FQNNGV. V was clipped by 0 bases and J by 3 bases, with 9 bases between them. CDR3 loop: CASSLEQAFYEQYF. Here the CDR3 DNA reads TGTGCCAGCAGCTTAGAACAGGCCTTCTACGAGCAGTACTTC.

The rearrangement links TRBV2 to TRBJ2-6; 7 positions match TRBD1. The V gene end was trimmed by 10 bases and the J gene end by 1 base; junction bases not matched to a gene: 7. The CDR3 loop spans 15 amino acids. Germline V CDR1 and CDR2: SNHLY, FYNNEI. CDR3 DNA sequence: TGTGCCACTACAGGGGAAATGTCTGGGGCCAACGTCCTGACTTTC. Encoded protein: CATTGEMSGANVLTF.

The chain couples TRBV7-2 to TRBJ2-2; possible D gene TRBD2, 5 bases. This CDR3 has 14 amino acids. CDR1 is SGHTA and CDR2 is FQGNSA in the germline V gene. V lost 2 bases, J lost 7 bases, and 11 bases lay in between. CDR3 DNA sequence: TGTGCCAGCAGCTTATTACGGGGTAACGGGGAGCTGTTTTTT. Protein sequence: CASSLLRGNGELFF. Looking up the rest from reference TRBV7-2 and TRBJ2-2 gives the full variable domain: GAGVSQSPSNKVTEKGKDVELRCDPISGHTALYWYRQSLGQGLEFLIYFQGNSAPDKSGLPSDRFSAERTGGSVSTLTIQRTQQEDSAVYLCASSLLRGNGELFFGEGSRLTVL.

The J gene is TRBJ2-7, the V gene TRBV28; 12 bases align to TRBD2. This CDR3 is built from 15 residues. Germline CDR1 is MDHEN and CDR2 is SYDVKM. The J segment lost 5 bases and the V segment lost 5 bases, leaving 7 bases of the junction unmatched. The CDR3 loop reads CASSPTTSGRNEQYF. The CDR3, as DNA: TGTGCCAGCAGTCCCACGACTAGCGGGAGAAACGAGCAGTACTTC.

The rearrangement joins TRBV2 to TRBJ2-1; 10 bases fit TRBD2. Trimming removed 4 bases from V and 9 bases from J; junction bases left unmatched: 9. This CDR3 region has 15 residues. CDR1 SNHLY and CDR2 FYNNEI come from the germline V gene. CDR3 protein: CASSVSLAGAAEQFF. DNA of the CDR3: TGTGCCAGCAGTGTGAGTCTAGCGGGAGCTGCTGAGCAGTTCTTC.